Below are 27 T cell receptor beta chains sequenced from a single sample in a study of T cell responses to AZD1222 COVID-19 vaccine (dated by TCRdb to the early 2020s). The sample's time point label, in plain terms: about 28 days (+/-7) after the second vaccine dose. The treatment or condition label, read with the paper, signifies: meningococcal conjugate vaccine given as trial control. Preparation of the library involved the immunoSEQ multiplex PCR assay. Not all clones reach the TCRdb copy of this immuneACCESS table, which keeps in-frame sequences only. Checked studies attribute under half of the gap to unresolved V genes and leave the rest unexplained. Across this sample there are 130,000 or so clones, with under 95% seen only once. In total, the top ten clones hold roughly 7.5% of the sample. This specimen was peripheral blood, taken 28 days after the second dose of the MenACWY control vaccine. Receptor source: an adult who received the MenACWY meningococcal vaccine as a control.

This clone occurred a few times. The rearrangement uses TRBV4-3 and TRBJ1-2; D is unresolved. Germline values: CDR1 LGHNA, CDR2 YSLEER. V lost 0 bases and J lost 1, with 6 bases in between. This CDR3 is built from 14 residues. The CDR3 region is CASSQEAHNYGYTF. The CDR3 nucleotides read TGCGCCAGCAGCCAAGAAGCACATAACTATGGCTACACCTTC.

The chain recombines TRBV29-1 with TRBJ2-5; D gene ambiguous. The CDR3 is 14 amino acids. Germline values: CDR1 SQVTM, CDR2 ANQGSEA. V was trimmed by 7 bases and J by 6 bases, leaving 21 bases between them. CDR3 nucleotide sequence: TGCAGCGCTTATAAGACGGGCGTGGGGAAGACCCAGTACTTC. It yields the protein CSAYKTGVGKTQYF.

V is TRBV7-2 and J is TRBJ2-2; 8 bases line up with TRBD1. The germline gives CDR1 SGHTA, CDR2 FQGNSA. The J segment lost 2 bases and the V segment lost 0 bases, leaving 8 bases of the junction unmatched. CDR3 size: 18 residues. This chain's CDR3 is CASSLAPRTGLNTGELFF. CDR3 coding DNA: TGTGCCAGCAGCTTAGCGCCACGGACAGGGCTTAACACCGGGGAGCTGTTTTTT.

V usage is TRBV7-2 and J usage is TRBJ2-7, with no clear D. Germline CDR1 SGHTA, CDR2 FQGNSA. Trimming removed 2 bases from V and 3 bases from J, with 5 bases in between. The CDR3 contains 12 residues. The CDR3 loop reads CASSLYSYEQYF. The CDR3 region has the DNA TGTGCCAGCAGCTTATACAGCTACGAGCAGTACTTC.

The chain is built from TRBV18 and TRBJ1-4; D gene unclear. Germline values: CDR1 KGHSH, CDR2 LQKENI. This CDR3 region has 13 residues. Trimming shortened V by 5 bases and J by 9 bases, and 13 bases separated the two germline ends. This CDR3 reads CASSGQIPKKLFF. The CDR3 nucleotides are TGTGCCAGCTCAGGGCAAATTCCCAAAAAACTGTTTTTT.

The V gene is TRBV28, the J gene TRBJ2-1; D possibly corresponds to TRBD1 (7 bases). Trimming cost V 1 base and J 0 bases, with 10 bases left between them. In germline, CDR1 is MDHEN, CDR2 SYDVKM. This CDR3 comprises 16 residues. DNA of the CDR3: TGTGCCAGCAGTTTATCGCAGGGGGGCTCCTACAATGAGCAGTTCTTC. Its protein is CASSLSQGGSYNEQFF.

This chain uses TRBV6-6 with TRBJ1-6; TRBD1 might be the D (5 bases). Looked up from germline, CDR1 is MNHNY and CDR2 is SVGAGI (reference sequence). The CDR3 extends over 12 amino acids. Trimming cost V 2 bases and J 12 bases, with 8 bases left between them. The DNA of the CDR3 is TGTGCCAGCAGTTACGGGGGAGGACCCCTCCACTTT. This gives the protein CASSYGGGPLHF.

The genes are TRBV12-3 or TRBV12-4 and TRBJ2-7; 7 bases are a match to TRBD1. J was trimmed by 1 base and V by 5 bases; bases with no gene match: 2. The CDR3 contains 13 residues. The DNA of the CDR3 is TGTGCCAGCAGTCCCAGGGGGTCCTACGAGCAGTACTTC. Its translation: CASSPRGSYEQYF.

The chain's CDR3 is CASSVSLAGYGYTF. CDR3 coding DNA: TGTGCCAGCAGTGTCTCGCTGGCAGGGTATGGCTACACCTTC. This chain connects TRBV6-4 to TRBJ1-2, with D maybe TRBD1 (5 bases). CDR3 size: 14 residues. V dropped 4 bases and J dropped 5 bases, with 14 bases sitting between them. Germline CDR1 MRHNA, CDR2 SNTAGT.

The genes are TRBV7-9 and TRBJ2-3; D not certain. V lost 6 bases and J 6 bases, leaving 16 bases between the germline ends. CDR3 length equals 14 residues. Germline-derived CDR1 and CDR2 are SEHNR and FQNEAQ (reference sequence). CDR3 in amino acids: CASSLLPTADTQYF. CDR3 coding DNA: TGTGCCAGCAGTTTACTACCCACCGCGGATACGCAGTATTTT.

The chain recombines TRBV6-5 with TRBJ2-5; perhaps TRBD1 as D (5 bases). In germline, CDR1 is MNHEY, CDR2 SVGAGI. V was clipped by 2 bases and J by 2 bases, with 15 bases between them. This CDR3 spans 16 amino acids. The CDR3 coding sequence is TGTGCCAGCAGTTACCCTAGGGGTCGACCTCAAGAGACCCAGTACTTC. Translating gives CASSYPRGRPQETQYF.

This chain connects TRBV7-7 to TRBJ2-7; no clear D gene. The CDR3 is 13 residues long. Germline CDR1 and CDR2: SSHAT and FNYEAQ (reference sequence). V was trimmed by 3 bases and J by 7 bases, leaving 13 bases between them. CDR3 amino acids: CASSLTPPSEQYF. The CDR3 region has the DNA TGTGCCAGCAGCTTGACTCCTCCTTCAGAGCAGTACTTC.

The chain has TRBV7-6 and TRBJ1-5, with D possibly being TRBD1 (6 bases). This CDR3 is built from 15 residues. Deletions cut 0 bases from V and 6 bases from J, with 12 bases between. Looked up from germline, CDR1 is SGHVS and CDR2 is FNYEAQ. The CDR3 sequence is CASSLARGAAQPQHF. The CDR3 DNA follows: TGTGCCAGCAGCTTAGCGCGGGGGGCGGCTCAGCCCCAGCATTTT.

The chain's CDR3 is CASSHMGGLNTGELFF. The CDR3 coding sequence is TGTGCCAGCAGCCACATGGGGGGCTTAAACACCGGGGAGCTGTTTTTT. The rearrangement uses TRBV7-9 and TRBJ2-2; D possibly matches TRBD1 or TRBD2 (6 bases each). The CDR3 contains 16 residues. Germline V gene data show CDR1 as SEHNR and CDR2 as FQNEAQ (reference sequence). Trimming took off 5 bases at V and 2 bases at J, with 15 bases between the two ends.

The chain recombines TRBV12-3 or TRBV12-4 with TRBJ1-5, with D uncertain. Trimming left V 2 bases short and J 4 bases short, with 6 bases between. The CDR3 is 13 amino acids. CDR3 region: CASSLSPNQPQHF. CDR3 DNA: TGTGCCAGCAGTTTATCACCAAATCAGCCCCAGCATTTT.

V is TRBV7-6 and J is TRBJ2-3; D might be TRBD1 or TRBD2, each matching 7 bases. The ends were cut back, 1 base at V and 4 bases at J, with 21 bases in the middle. The CDR3 covers 18 residues. Germline V gives CDR1 SGHVS, CDR2 FNYEAQ. The CDR3 loop is CASSLGPLGGGYADTQYF. CDR3 nucleotides: TGTGCCAGCAGCTTAGGGCCCTTGGGAGGGGGCTACGCAGATACGCAGTATTTT. Full variable domain (missing parts from reference TRBV7-6 and TRBJ2-3): GAGVSQSPRYKVTKRGQDVALRCDPISGHVSLYWYRQALGQGPEFLTYFNYEAQQDKSGLPNDRFSAERPEGSISTLTIQRTEQRDSAMYRCASSLGPLGGGYADTQYFGPGTRLTVL.

The chain uses TRBV10-3 and TRBJ2-7; D ambiguous. CDR3 size: 11 residues. V was pared by 4 bases and J by 3 bases, with 4 bases between. Looked up from germline, CDR1 is ENHRY and CDR2 is SYGVKD. CDR3 amino acids: CAISGDYEQYF. Here the CDR3 DNA reads TGTGCCATCAGTGGCGACTACGAGCAGTACTTC.

This clone has only a few counts. The chain links TRBV3-1 (or the pseudogene TRBV3-2) to TRBJ1-1; possible D gene TRBD1, 5 bases. Germline CDR1 and CDR2: LGHDT and YNNKEL (reference sequence). CDR3 size: 15 residues. Trimming pared 4 bases from V and 4 bases from J, leaving 16 bases between. The CDR3 is CASSPYQDGGTEAFF. The DNA for the CDR3 is TGTGCCAGCAGCCCGTACCAGGACGGGGGCACTGAAGCTTTCTTT.

The chain recombines TRBV7-9 with TRBJ2-7; TRBD1 matches at 8 bases. In germline, CDR1 is SEHNR, CDR2 FQNEAQ (reference sequence). This CDR3 is built from 13 residues. The V segment lost 6 bases and the J segment 4 bases; nucleotides outside the gene matches: 5. The CDR3 spells CASSGTGGYEQYF. CDR3 DNA sequence: TGTGCCAGCAGTGGGACAGGTGGATACGAGCAGTACTTC.

The V gene is TRBV18, the J gene TRBJ2-7; a possible D gene is TRBD1 (6 bases). CDR3 length equals 15 residues. From germline, CDR1 is KGHSH and CDR2 LQKENI. V lost 3 bases to trimming and J lost 0 bases, with 12 bases between them. Here the CDR3 DNA reads TGTGCCAGCTCACCGGACAGCCGCCACTCCTACGAGCAGTACTTC. Residues: CASSPDSRHSYEQYF.

About this clone: Relative to the germline gene, one junction end is altered; a read error may explain this. This rearrangement joins TRBV7-7 to TRBJ2-2, with D unclear. The CDR3 is 16 amino acids. CDR1 is SSHAT and CDR2 is FNYEAQ in the germline V gene (reference sequence). CDR3 protein: CASSSMAPGNTGELFF. In nucleotides, the CDR3 is TGTGCTAGCAGCTCCATGGCGCCAGGGAACACCGGGGAGCTGTTTTTT.

This clone was seen just once. The V gene is TRBV7-8, the J gene TRBJ1-2; D perhaps matches TRBD1 (6 bases). Germline V gene lookup returns CDR1 SGHVS and CDR2 FQNEAQ. The CDR3 has 15 amino acids. The germline V and J ends were trimmed by 2 bases and 2 bases, with 12 bases remaining between them. The CDR3 DNA follows: TGTGCCAGCAGCTTACAGGGGCGCCTGAACTATGGCTACACCTTC. It codes for CASSLQGRLNYGYTF.

CDR3 region: CASSLGGSGPPRKATGELFF. CDR3 DNA: TGTGCCAGCAGTTTAGGGGGGAGCGGTCCTCCGAGGAAGGCCACCGGGGAGCTGTTTTTT. This chain links TRBV27 with TRBJ2-2; D may be TRBD2 (6 bases). The CDR3 is 20 amino acids. The V end was cut by 2 bases, the J end by 4 bases, with 26 bases between. The germline CDR1 and CDR2 sequences are MNHEY and SMNVEV (reference sequence).

In nucleotides, the CDR3 is TGTGCCAGCAGTTACCCCGGGGAGCTGTTTTTT. Its protein product is CASSYPGELFF. This chain joins TRBV6-2 or TRBV6-3 and TRBJ2-2, with D unresolved. Germline loops: CDR1 MNHEY, CDR2 SVGEGT. V lost 2 bases and J lost 6, with 1 base in between. The CDR3 runs to 11 residues.

J is TRBJ2-3 and V is TRBV6-1; D unclear. Germline V CDR1 and CDR2: MNHNS, SASEGT. The length of the CDR3 is 16 residues. The germline V and J ends were trimmed by 4 bases and 4 bases, with 18 bases remaining between them. The CDR3 loop is CASSAKSFEPADTQYF. The CDR3, as DNA: TGTGCCAGCAGTGCCAAGTCGTTTGAGCCCGCAGATACGCAGTATTTT.

The rearrangement links TRBV29-1 to TRBJ2-3; D unresolved. V was trimmed by 7 bases and J by 2 bases, leaving 16 bases between them. This CDR3 has 14 amino acids. Germline V gene data show CDR1 as SQVTM and CDR2 as ANQGSEA. The CDR3 region is CSAPTRRATDTQYF. In DNA, the CDR3 is TGCAGCGCACCGACCCGACGAGCCACAGATACGCAGTATTTT.

The chain has TRBV7-3 and TRBJ2-7, with TRBD2 identical over 9 bases. The CDR3 sequence is 15 residues long. Germline V gives CDR1 SGHTA, CDR2 FQGTGA. The junction had 12 bases not matched to a gene; V was cut back by 5 bases and J by 7 bases. The CDR3 coding sequence is TGTGCCAGCAGCCCCCGGGGACTAGCTCATAGGGAGCAGTACTTC. Encoded protein: CASSPRGLAHREQYF.